This TCR beta chain was recovered during a study of blood T cell repertoires in COVID-19. Study-wide background: Acute and convalescent COVID-19 specimens originated in the United States, Italy and Spain. T cells, B-cell-depleted T cells, or PBMCs provided the cDNA or gDNA that served as material.

Original handling: It was from reference gene primer amplification that nucleated cell counts were estimated. The repertoire was sequenced with immunoSEQ multiplex PCR; TCRdb's copy has only in-frame clones and lacks some. The V and J calls and the clone size are those of that table, but D and trimming were determined from the DNA. This table holds a few hundred thousand clones, over 80% found once. This receptor was taken from a woman between 50 and 59 years old with active or convalescent COVID-19. Sequenced input: peripheral blood.

CDR3 residues: CANGAGTGADGYTF. The CDR3 DNA reads TGTGCCAACGGTGCCGGGACAGGGGCTGATGGCTACACCTTC. The rearrangement joins TRBV10-3 to TRBJ1-2; 10 nucleotides agree with TRBD1. CDR3 size: 14 residues. The junction had 11 bases not matched to a gene; V was cut back by 10 bases and J by 6 bases. Germline V gives CDR1 ENHRY, CDR2 SYGVKD.